This T cell receptor beta chain was sequenced during a study of cytomegalovirus exposure and HLA in healthy donors. The CDR3 is made up of 12 amino acids. V shed 0 bases and J shed 10 bases, with 9 bases lying between them. Germline lookup yields CDR1 SGHNT and CDR2 YYREEE (reference sequence). Overall study findings and caveats: A reported reduction in N-insertions relative to the approximately 690-donor mean was seen in an Asian-associated ancestry cluster in a later analysis. A previous analysis found most TCR beta V segments productive roughly 90% or roughly 30% of the time.

Worth noting for this clone: Its antigen is currently unknown.

The PCR was carried out with 60 Vbeta primers and 13 Jbeta primers. The protocol was immunoSEQ multiplex PCR, while the TCRdb copy is restricted to in-frame clones and leaves out a portion. The repertoire includes 200,000 to 250,000 clones, around 80% of them detected once, and 2.9% sits in the top ten. The chain combines TRBV5-4 with TRBJ2-3, with a weak D call TRBD2 (5 bases). The TCR comes from a man aged 25 to 40 in good health and CMV-seronegative. Specimen: PBMCs. The CDR3 here is CASSLGEGSQYF. CDR3 in DNA: TGTGCCAGCAGCTTGGGCGAGGGTTCGCAGTATTTT.